A single sample is the source of the 20 T cell receptor beta chains below, sequenced in a study of PD-1 blockade in classical Hodgkin lymphoma. The time point: cycle 4 day 1 (C4D1), after more than five weeks of nivolumab. Patients all relapsed after autologous stem cell transplantation, and there was variation in brentuximab vedotin exposure. Measured with immunoSEQ multiplex PCR; TCRdb has only the in-frame clones, and not every one. Of roughly 36,000 clones listed, 77% were seen once; the top ten hold around 9.8%. This material consisted of peripheral blood mononuclear cells (PBMCs), taken before the fourth cycle of nivolumab. These receptors came from a human donor with classical Hodgkin lymphoma.

The J gene is TRBJ2-5, the V gene TRBV18, with a weak D call TRBD1 (6 bases). This CDR3 comprises 14 residues. Trimming cost V 3 bases and J 5 bases, with 13 bases left between them. Germline V gives CDR1 KGHSH, CDR2 LQKENI. This chain's CDR3 is CASSPVGGAETQYF. Written as DNA, the CDR3 is TGTGCCAGCTCACCGGTAGGGGGAGCGGAGACCCAGTACTTC.

The rearrangement uses TRBV5-1 and TRBJ2-2, with 8 bases matching TRBD2. J gave up 1 base and V 6 bases, and 2 bases lay outside the gene matches. Germline loops: CDR1 SGHRS, CDR2 YFSETQ. The length of the CDR3 is 14 residues. The CDR3 spells CASMAGGNTGELFF. The CDR3 nucleotides read TGCGCCAGCATGGCGGGGGGGAACACCGGGGAGCTGTTTTTT.

The chain recombines TRBV19 with TRBJ2-7, with TRBD1 identical over 8 bases. The CDR3 runs 15 residues. Trimming at V came to 6 bases and at J to 3 bases, leaving 10 bases not matched to a gene. Germline CDR1 LNHDA, CDR2 SQIVND (reference sequence). CDR3 DNA sequence: TGTGCCAGTAGCCCCAGACAGGGGACATTCTACGAGCAGTACTTC. Amino acids: CASSPRQGTFYEQYF.

V gene TRBV25-1 combines with J gene TRBJ1-4, with D possibly TRBD1 on 5 matching bases. Looked up from germline, CDR1 is MGHDK and CDR2 is SYGVNS. The CDR3 totals 14 residues. The V end lost 11 bases, the J end lost 3 bases, and 16 bases lay between the germline ends. CDR3 coding DNA: TGTGCCGGCTCAGGGTCCCCCGCTAATGAAAAACTGTTTTTT. Amino acids: CAGSGSPANEKLFF.

The CDR3 sequence: CASSVGLAGGTDTQYF. The DNA of the CDR3 is TGTGCCAGCAGCGTCGGACTAGCGGGGGGCACAGATACGCAGTATTTT. The genes are TRBV7-8 and TRBJ2-3; 13 bases fit TRBD2. Looked up from germline, CDR1 is SGHVS and CDR2 is FQNEAQ. The CDR3 extends over 16 amino acids. The trim removed 5 bases at V and 1 base at J, leaving 3 bases unmatched. The full variable domain, its missing parts supplied by reference TRBV7-8 and TRBJ2-3, is GAGVSQSPRYKVAKRGQDVALRCDPISGHVSLFWYQQALGQGPEFLTYFQNEAQLDKSGLPSDRFFAERPEGSVSTLKIQRTQQEDSAVYLCASSVGLAGGTDTQYFGPGTRLTVL.

This clone has just one count. V and J are TRBV28 and TRBJ1-3, with 7 bases lining up with TRBD1. This CDR3 contains 14 residues. Trimming at V came to 4 bases and at J to 4 bases, leaving 4 bases not matched to a gene. Per germline, CDR1 MDHEN and CDR2 SYDVKM. The CDR3, as DNA: TGTGCCAGCAGTTGGGGGGGACAGGGAAACACCATATATTTT. The encoded protein is CASSWGGQGNTIYF.

The rearrangement uses TRBV5-6 and TRBJ2-3; 10 bases are shared with TRBD2. This CDR3 is 13 amino acids long. Germline V gives CDR1 SGHDT, CDR2 YYEEEE. The V and J ends lost 2 bases and 8 bases, in that order; junction bases with no gene match: 2. The chain's CDR3 is CASSFSSGGTQYF. For the CDR3, the DNA is TGTGCCAGCAGCTTCTCTAGCGGGGGTACGCAGTATTTT.

This chain links TRBV7-2 with TRBJ1-1; 7 positions agree with TRBD1. CDR1 and CDR2 from the germline V gene are SGHTA and FQGNSA. The CDR3 has 14 residues. V shed 5 bases and J 10 bases; nucleotides not matched to a gene: 13. CDR3 residues: CASSLGGDREGAFF. The CDR3 DNA reads as TGTGCCAGCAGCCTAGGTGGAGACAGGGAGGGAGCTTTCTTT.

This chain uses TRBV6-4 with TRBJ1-5; D is undetermined. Trimming cost V 8 bases and J 5 bases, with 4 bases left between them. CDR1 is MRHNA and CDR2 is SNTAGT in the germline V gene. The CDR3 covers 10 residues. The CDR3 sequence is CASYHQPQHF. CDR3 nucleotides: TGTGCCAGCTACCATCAGCCCCAGCATTTT.

The chain combines TRBV19 with TRBJ2-7, with D possibly TRBD1 on 5 matching bases. Trimming took 2 bases from V and 3 from J, leaving 8 bases between them. The germline gives CDR1 LNHDA, CDR2 SQIVND (reference sequence). The CDR3 spans 13 residues. The CDR3 sequence is CASSISRDYEQYF. The CDR3 region has the DNA TGTGCCAGTAGTATATCCAGGGACTACGAGCAGTACTTC.

V usage is TRBV14 and J usage is TRBJ2-5; 8 bases are a match to TRBD1. The CDR3 contains 14 residues. V trimming: 4 bases; J trimming: 5 bases; junction bases outside the gene matches: 6. Per germline, CDR1 SGHDN and CDR2 FVKESK. This CDR3 reads CASSRGTGGETQYF. The CDR3 nucleotides read TGTGCCAGCAGCCGCGGGACAGGCGGTGAGACCCAGTACTTC.

The rearrangement links TRBV28 to TRBJ1-2, with TRBD1 matching over 7 bases. CDR3 size: 14 residues. Per germline, CDR1 MDHEN and CDR2 SYDVKM. The V and J ends lost 5 bases and 5 bases, in that order; junction bases with no gene match: 8. CDR3 sequence: CASSPLMTGYGYTF. The CDR3 region has the DNA TGTGCCAGCAGTCCCCTAATGACAGGGTATGGCTACACCTTC.

J is TRBJ2-4 and V is TRBV6-1; D gene ambiguous. From germline, CDR1 is MNHNS and CDR2 SASEGT. CDR3 length equals 14 residues. Trimming removed 3 bases from V and 8 bases from J, with 14 bases in between. The DNA for the CDR3 is TGTGCCAGCAGTGAGCCTAGGGTGGTAGACATTCAGTACTTC. Its translation: CASSEPRVVDIQYF.

The chain employs TRBV9 and TRBJ1-6; D remains ambiguous. Germline V gives CDR1 SGDLS, CDR2 YYNGEE. The germline V and J ends were trimmed by 2 bases and 6 bases, with 6 bases remaining between them. There are 13 residues in the CDR3. The CDR3 sequence: CASSVTINSPLHF. CDR3 DNA: TGTGCCAGCAGCGTTACCATTAATTCACCCCTCCACTTT.

V gene TRBV12-2 combines with J gene TRBJ2-5; the table's TRBD1 call for D was not verified on the DNA. TRBV12-2 is given as a pseudogene. The CDR3 consists of 15 residues. The CDR3 nucleotides read TGTGCAAGTCGCTTAGCGGAGGACAGGGAGGAGACCCAGTACTTC. Amino acids: CASRLAEDREETQYF.

The chain has TRBV18 and TRBJ2-7, with D perhaps TRBD1 (6 bases). Germline assignment: CDR1 KGHSH and CDR2 LQKENI. Trimming removed 2 bases at V and 4 bases at J, with 9 bases between. CDR3 length: 13 amino acids. CDR3 loop: CASSPSDSYEQYF. The CDR3 nucleotides are TGTGCCAGCTCACCATCGGACAGTTACGAGCAGTACTTC.

This clone was observed a handful of times. The chain uses TRBV10-3 and TRBJ2-7; either TRBD1 or TRBD2 may fit D (6 bases each). V was pared by 10 bases and J by 4 bases, with 20 bases between. Germline V gene data show CDR1 as ENHRY and CDR2 as SYGVKD. The CDR3 extends over 14 amino acids. The CDR3 here is CATLPRDTHYEQYF. CDR3 nucleotide sequence: TGTGCCACCCTACCGCGGGACACGCATTACGAGCAGTACTTC.

This rearrangement joins TRBV27 to TRBJ1-4, with D uncertain. Germline CDR1 MNHEY, CDR2 SMNVEV (reference sequence). V was shortened by 2 bases and J by 8 bases, with 18 bases between the two germline ends. The CDR3 runs 16 residues. CDR3 nucleotide sequence: TGTGCCAGCAGTTTAAAATCTCTTAGACTAGGGGAAAAACTGTTTTTT. It codes for CASSLKSLRLGEKLFF.

V is TRBV6-1 and J is TRBJ1-5; 10 nucleotides match TRBD1. This CDR3 contains 15 residues. CDR1 and CDR2 (germline): MNHNS, SASEGT. The trim removed 4 bases at V and 5 bases at J, leaving 5 bases unmatched. The CDR3 coding sequence is TGTGCCAGCAGTGTCCGGACAGGGGGGCATCAGCCCCAGCATTTT. As protein: CASSVRTGGHQPQHF.

V gene TRBV6-5 combines with J gene TRBJ1-2; D is uncertain. Germline-derived CDR1 and CDR2 are MNHEY and SVGAGI. V lost 10 bases and J lost 3, with 12 bases in between. The CDR3 is 12 residues long. CDR3 nucleotide sequence: TGTGCCACCATATCCGCAGACTATGGCTACACCTTC. This translates into CATISADYGYTF.